Below, one TCR beta chain is given with its context. Its antigen target is currently unknown. No base qualities exist here, and no much larger clone lies one base off it. The CDR3, cysteine through phenylalanine, is 13 amino acids long. Only the CDR3 DNA is retained, 39 bases long and in frame from the first base. The germline V gene specifies SGHVS as CDR1 and FNYEAQ as CDR2. Relative to germline, V is 4 bases shorter and J is 4 bases shorter, with 10 bases between their ends. TCR CDR3 regions were amplified from genomic DNA by multiplex PCR using the deep immunoSEQ assay. Extracted genomic DNA from each cell subset was distributed evenly across all wells of several immunoSEQ 96-well plates, and each plate was treated as a replicate. Each replicate PCR for sorted subsets received 200 ng genomic DNA, equal to about 30,000 T cell genomes. Purified libraries were quantified with a Qubit 3.0 fluorometer, sized on a Bioanalyzer 2100, and re-quantified with the KAPA Library Quantification kit. Every immunoSEQ 96-well plate was sequenced on a separate single-read 150-cycle Illumina NextSeq 550 flow cell. Under the source paper's analysis protocol: The immunoSEQ output contained only junctional sequences without quality scores, so filtering could not match that applied to full-length reads. Sequences were annotated with PyIR, a Python wrapper for IgBLAST v1.9, and V/J genes and CDR3 were assigned using IMGT germline references. Reads were removed for weak V/J assignments (E-value above 1e-6), missing CDR3, stop codons, out-of-frame junctions, or ambiguous translated residues. V3J clonotypes were defined as sequences sharing the same inferred V gene, J gene, and CDR3 amino acid sequence. Percentage overlap between repertoires was computed as shared unique clonotypes divided by the size of the smaller repertoire. Three approaches were used to assess repertoire richness: RTK rarefaction, the Chao1 estimator, and Recon v2.1 estimates of unobserved clonotypes. OLGA was used to compute generation probabilities for all TCRbeta clonotypes that the gDNA method yielded from a handful of donors. TCRdb holds this immuneACCESS table with in-frame rearrangements only. Some clones are missing; in checked studies, unresolved V genes explain under half, and the rest has no known cause. Clone size and V and J calls were adopted from that table, with D and trimming inferred from the DNA. Across this sample there are roughly 2,000,000 clones, with approximately 94% seen only once. The ten most abundant clones make up around 1.2% of the sample.

This sample was included in a study of shared clonotypes between healthy human individuals (TCRdb year 2020). Study-level background: Three men and a couple of women, aged 18 to 49 years, made up the cohort. For each donor, CD4 naive and CD4 memory were each given three plates, CD8 naive was given two plates, and CD8 memory was given one plate. To increase sequencing depth and limit assay-specific biases, TCR repertoire library preparation and sequencing were carried out by different laboratories using diverse techniques. Leukapheresis yielded between about 0.9 and 9.5 billion PBMCs per donor. Blood TCR repertoires of about five healthy adults were deeply sequenced to estimate repertoire size and the extent of clonotype sharing between individuals.

Overall study results and their limits: Sampling was restricted to blood, and TCR repertoires in tissue are likely to differ from TCR repertoires in blood. Across a few donors, approximately 4.6% of naive CD4, around 3.5% of naive CD8, about 2.3% of memory CD4, and 0.4% of memory CD8 clonotypes were shared. Incomplete sequencing was indicated by rarefaction of sorted-subset datasets, despite the large sequencing depth. Estimated clonotype richness was generally larger for naive than for memory subsets. Because the study included only a small number of donors, the genetic and exposure-history diversity represented was limited. Pairwise subsampling indicated that sequencing depth was expected to affect the degree of clonotype sharing among donors. Compared with non-shared clonotypes, clonotypes shared by all four sorted-subset donors had higher generation probabilities.

CD8 naive samples were CD45RO-negative cells positively selected for CCR7, giving a CD45RA+CCR7+ population that excluded TemRA cells. The donors were healthy, HIV-negative adults who had no recently reported acute infections or vaccinations. Only Caucasian adults living in Nashville, Tennessee, USA were represented among the donors. Blood was collected by leukapheresis, and PBMCs were isolated by Ficoll-Histopaque density gradient centrifugation and then cryopreserved in liquid nitrogen vapor phase. Analytical flow cytometry was used to check the purity and quantity of every magnetically sorted T cell population. From each sorted fraction, genomic DNA was isolated and quantified by UV absorbance on a Nanodrop 2000c.

Material: naive CD8+ T cells sorted from blood. Sample cell subset or site, as interpreted from the label and publication: CD45RA+CCR7+. The receptor comes from a man between 18 and 29 years old in good health. The chain is made from TRBV7-6 and TRBJ1-1, with no confident D gene call. DNA sequence: TGTGCCAGCAGCTCCACTGACCGCACTGAAGCTTTCTTT. Its amino acids are CASSSTDRTEAFF. The CDR3, completed at both ends by the reference TRBV7-6 and TRBJ1-1 genes, gives the full variable domain GAGVSQSPRYKVTKRGQDVALRCDPISGHVSLYWYRQALGQGPEFLTYFNYEAQQDKSGLPNDRFSAERPEGSISTLTIQRTEQRDSAMYRCASSSTDRTEAFFGQGTRLTVV.